These 29 T cell receptor beta chains share one sample of origin, sequenced in a study of CD8 T cells in Susac syndrome. Random hexamers were used to reverse transcribe roughly 0.45 to 1 ug of RNA. TCRdb re-derived calls from the immunoSEQ multiplex PCR reads in MiXCR, one entry per CDR3 protein. This table holds some 150,000 distinct CDR3 sequences, 95% to 96% found once. The specimen sequenced was CD8+ T cells from PBMCs. The receptor set was obtained from a human donor with multiple sclerosis.

This rearrangement joins TRBV13 to TRBJ1-1, with 8 bases matching TRBD1. Germline trimming cut 3 bases from V and 4 bases from J; bases unmatched to any gene: 4. This CDR3 region has 14 residues. Germline CDR1 reads PRHDT; CDR2 reads FYEKMQ (reference sequence). The CDR3 here is CASSFWTGTTEAFF. For the CDR3, the DNA is TGTGCCAGCAGCTTTTGGACAGGGACCACTGAAGCTTTCTTT.

V and J are TRBV7-8 and TRBJ2-7, with D possibly being TRBD2 (6 bases). V was cut by 5 bases and J by 1 base, with 15 bases left in between. Germline CDR1 is SGHVS and CDR2 is FQNEAQ. The CDR3 is made up of 15 amino acids. The DNA for the CDR3 is TGTGCCAGCAGCCCTCGGGGAGGTCCTTCCTACGAGCAGTACTTC. Translating it yields CASSPRGGPSYEQYF.

V and J are TRBV7-9 and TRBJ2-5, with no clear D. In germline, CDR1 is SEHNR, CDR2 FQNEAQ (reference sequence). V was trimmed by 4 bases and J by 4 bases, leaving 16 bases between them. The CDR3 sequence is 15 residues long. The CDR3 loop reads CASSSSSDGGETQYF. CDR3 DNA sequence: TGTGCCAGCAGCTCGAGTTCGGACGGTGGAGAGACCCAGTACTTC.

The V call is TRBV19, the J call TRBJ2-1; 12 bases map to TRBD2. Trimming removed 3 bases from V and 6 bases from J; junction bases left unmatched: 3. Germline V gene data show CDR1 as LNHDA and CDR2 as SQIVND (reference sequence). This CDR3 spans 15 amino acids. The CDR3 protein is CASSMTSGGINEQFF. The CDR3 nucleotides read TGTGCCAGTAGTATGACTAGCGGGGGTATCAATGAGCAGTTCTTC.

This chain joins TRBV9 and TRBJ2-7, with D possibly being TRBD1 (6 bases). Germline V CDR1 and CDR2: SGDLS, YYNGEE. The CDR3 spans 14 residues. Between the trimmed V and J ends, which lost 4 bases and 0 bases, there was a span of 11 bases. The CDR3 DNA is TGTGCCAGCAGCCCCCGGACAGTCTCCTACGAGCAGTACTTC. Amino acids: CASSPRTVSYEQYF.

The chain carries TRBV2 and TRBJ2-2; D not resolved. From germline, CDR1 is SNHLY and CDR2 FYNNEI. V shed 6 bases and J shed 11 bases, with 7 bases lying between them. The CDR3 is 10 amino acids. The CDR3 reads CASRETELFF. Written as DNA, the CDR3 is TGTGCCAGCAGGGAAACAGAGCTGTTTTTT. Filled out from reference TRBV2 and TRBJ2-2, the complete variable domain reads EPEVTQTPSHQVTQMGQEVILRCVPISNHLYFYWYRQILGQKVEFLVSFYNNEISEKSEIFDDQFSVERPDGSNFTLKIRSTKLEDSAMYFCASRETELFFGEGSRLTVL.

This chain uses TRBV20-1 with TRBJ2-7; 7 nucleotides agree with TRBD1. There are 12 residues in the CDR3. The V gene's germline CDR1 is DFQATT and CDR2 SNEGSKA (reference sequence). With 4 bases clipped from V and 2 bases from J, the junction kept 2 bases outside the gene matches. Here the CDR3 reads CSAKTGPYEQYF. DNA of the CDR3: TGCAGTGCTAAGACAGGGCCCTACGAGCAGTACTTC.

The chain recombines TRBV5-6 with TRBJ2-5; D is unclear. This CDR3 has 14 amino acids. Germline V CDR1 and CDR2: SGHDT, YYEEEE. The V end lost 0 bases, the J end lost 1 base, and 7 bases lay between the germline ends. The CDR3 region is CASSLGLAQETQYF. CDR3 DNA sequence: TGTGCCAGCAGCTTGGGGCTCGCCCAAGAGACCCAGTACTTC.

V usage is TRBV3-1 and J usage is TRBJ1-5; D is perhaps TRBD1 (6 bases). Germline V CDR1 and CDR2: LGHDT, YNNKEL (reference sequence). Trimming took off 4 bases at V and 3 bases at J, with 10 bases between the two ends. The CDR3 runs 14 residues. CDR3 sequence (DNA): TGTGCCAGCAGCCCCACAGGGCTCAATCAGCCCCAGCATTTT. This codes for CASSPTGLNQPQHF.

The chain couples TRBV12-3 or TRBV12-4 to TRBJ1-6; D gene ambiguous. Trimming removed 1 base at V and 9 bases at J, with 7 bases between. This CDR3 is built from 13 residues. The DNA of the CDR3 is TGTGCCAGCAGTTTAGGCATGATTTCACCCCTCCACTTT. Its translation is CASSLGMISPLHF.

The chain joins TRBV20-1 to TRBJ1-2, with D maybe TRBD1 (6 bases). Germline lookup yields CDR1 DFQATT and CDR2 SNEGSKA (reference sequence). This CDR3 comprises 13 residues. The V and J ends lost 2 bases and 5 bases respectively, with 12 bases between them. In DNA form, the CDR3 reads TGCAGTGCTAGACCCAGGGGAGGGTATGGCTACACCTTC. Translating gives CSARPRGGYGYTF.

The chain combines TRBV3-1 with TRBJ2-1; 7 bases are shared with TRBD2. V dropped 0 bases and J dropped 16; count of bases not matched to a gene: 15. Germline V CDR1 and CDR2: LGHDT, YNNKEL (reference sequence). The CDR3 is 15 amino acids. The CDR3 DNA sequence: TGTGCCAGCAGCCAAGATCTTGGAGTGCGGGGGAGGACTTTCTTC. As protein: CASSQDLGVRGRTFF.

V and J are TRBV20-1 and TRBJ2-4; 10 positions match TRBD2. The trim removed 4 bases at V and 0 bases at J, leaving 0 bases unmatched. CDR1 is DFQATT, CDR2 SNEGSKA, per germline (reference sequence). This CDR3 has 14 amino acids. The CDR3 region is CSATSGGAKNIQYF. Written as DNA, the CDR3 is TGCAGTGCTACTAGCGGGGGAGCCAAAAACATTCAGTACTTC.

V and J are TRBV6-2 or TRBV6-3 and TRBJ2-7; TRBD1 might be the D (7 bases). CDR1 is MNHEY, CDR2 SVGEGT, per germline. The V gene lost 2 bases and the J gene lost 3 bases, with 11 bases spanning the gap. This CDR3 has 14 residues. The CDR3 loop reads CASSYGGTVYEQYV. As DNA, the CDR3 is TGTGCCAGCAGTTACGGCGGGACAGTCTACGAGCAGTACGTC.

This rearrangement joins TRBV7-8 to TRBJ2-7; the D call may be TRBD1 or TRBD2 (5 bases each). Between the trimmed V and J ends, which lost 5 bases and 3 bases, there was a span of 14 bases. Germline V gene sequence: CDR1 SGHVS, CDR2 FQNEAQ. The CDR3 is 14 residues long. The DNA for the CDR3 is TGTGCCAGCAGCGGGGGAGACGGGGACTACGAGCAGTACGTC. Its translation: CASSGGDGDYEQYV.

The chain joins TRBV6-5 to TRBJ1-2; D remains ambiguous. The V end lost 0 bases, the J end lost 0 bases, and 8 bases lay between the germline ends. Germline CDR1 is MNHEY and CDR2 is SVGAGI. This CDR3 spans 15 amino acids. CDR3 in DNA: TGTGCCAGCAGTTACTCGGACTTAGCTAACTATGGCTACACCTTC. Its protein is CASSYSDLANYGYTF.

The genes are TRBV30 and TRBJ1-2, with a possible D match to TRBD1 (6 bases). The CDR3 sequence is 12 residues long. The V end was cut by 8 bases, the J end by 7 bases, with 17 bases between. Germline V gives CDR1 GTSNPN, CDR2 SVGIG (reference sequence). The CDR3 region is CALYGGRGGYTF. DNA of the CDR3: TGTGCCCTATATGGGGGCCGTGGTGGCTACACCTTC.

This CDR3 reads CATGARDRGTYEQYV. CDR3 nucleotide sequence: TGTGCCACCGGTGCCCGGGACAGGGGGACCTACGAGCAGTACGTC. The chain has TRBV24-1 and TRBJ2-7; 11 bases map to TRBD1. The CDR3 length is 15 residues. Looked up from germline, CDR1 is KGHDR and CDR2 is SFDVKD. V lost 9 bases to trimming and J lost 2 bases; unmatched junction nucleotides: 8.

The CDR3 DNA reads TGTGCCAGCAGCCTCCAGACCACAGATACGCAGTATTTT. Its translation: CASSLQTTDTQYF. This rearrangement joins TRBV27 to TRBJ2-3; D unresolved. Between the trimmed V and J ends, which lost 6 bases and 2 bases, there was a span of 9 bases. Germline assignment: CDR1 MNHEY and CDR2 SMNVEV (reference sequence). The CDR3 extends over 13 amino acids.

The chain couples TRBV11-2 to TRBJ2-5; 9 nucleotides agree with TRBD1. Germline assignment: CDR1 SGHAT and CDR2 FQNNGV. CDR3 length: 18 amino acids. V lost 5 bases, J lost 2 bases, and 15 bases stayed unmatched. The CDR3 sequence is CASSHSYWTGVGQETQYF. The DNA of the CDR3 is TGTGCCAGCAGCCACTCTTATTGGACAGGGGTGGGACAAGAGACCCAGTACTTC.

The chain recombines TRBV3-1 with TRBJ2-7, with TRBD2 matching over 8 bases. The CDR3 length is 14 residues. J lost 4 bases, V lost 4 bases, and 6 bases had no gene match. Germline V CDR1 and CDR2: LGHDT, YNNKEL (reference sequence). The CDR3 sequence: CASSPSGGPYEQYF. DNA of the CDR3: TGTGCCAGCAGCCCGAGCGGGGGACCATACGAGCAGTACTTC.

The chain is built from TRBV15 and TRBJ2-5; 14 bases map to TRBD2. CDR3 size: 14 residues. V lost 3 bases to trimming and J lost 13 bases; unmatched junction nucleotides: 7. Germline V gives CDR1 LNHNV, CDR2 YYDKDF (reference sequence). CDR3 nucleotides: TGTGCCACCAGCAGCCGAGGACTAGCGGGGGGCCTGTACTTC. It codes for CATSSRGLAGGLYF.

The rearrangement uses TRBV3-1 and TRBJ2-5; D is perhaps TRBD1 (5 bases). Trimming removed 4 bases from V and 0 bases from J, with 12 bases in between. Germline V gives CDR1 LGHDT, CDR2 YNNKEL (reference sequence). CDR3 length: 15 residues. CDR3 nucleotides: TGTGCCAGCAGCCGGACAACGCACCACCAAGAGACCCAGTACTTC. Translated, it gives CASSRTTHHQETQYF.

This clonotype has only one observation. The V and J genes are TRBV6-5 and TRBJ1-6; D might be TRBD1 (5 bases). This CDR3 has 15 residues. CDR1 is MNHEY and CDR2 is SVGAGI in the germline V gene. Trimming took 3 bases from V and 5 from J, leaving 11 bases between them. The CDR3 DNA is TGTGCCAGCAGTTATGGGACGGGGGATAATTCACCCCTCCACTTT. Its translation: CASSYGTGDNSPLHF.

The V and J genes are TRBV30 and TRBJ1-5; perhaps TRBD1 as D (5 bases). Per the germline V gene, CDR1 is GTSNPN and CDR2 is SVGIG (reference sequence). The CDR3 spans 15 residues. Trimming shortened V by 5 bases and J by 3 bases, and 17 bases separated the two germline ends. CDR3 in amino acids: CAWGREARVNQPQHF. CDR3 nucleotide sequence: TGTGCCTGGGGTCGAGAGGCCAGGGTCAATCAGCCCCAGCATTTT.

This chain joins TRBV29-1 and TRBJ2-7; 8 bases map to TRBD1. The CDR3 totals 15 residues. The germline CDR1 and CDR2 sequences are SQVTM and ANQGSEA. V dropped 1 base and J dropped 4; count of bases not matched to a gene: 9. The CDR3 DNA reads as TGCAGCGTTGAAGGTACTGGACAGGGACAATACGAGCAGTACTTC. Its translation: CSVEGTGQGQYEQYF.

The chain carries TRBV7-9 and TRBJ1-2, with a weak D call TRBD1 (6 bases). The CDR3 covers 15 residues. Between the trimmed V and J ends, which lost 5 bases and 0 bases, there was a span of 13 bases. Germline V CDR1 and CDR2: SEHNR, FQNEAQ (reference sequence). This chain's CDR3 is CASSRPAGANYGYTF. CDR3 coding DNA: TGTGCCAGCAGCCGACCGGCAGGGGCTAACTATGGCTACACCTTC.

The rearrangement links TRBV9 to TRBJ2-3; unclear D gene. The CDR3 extends over 16 amino acids. The germline gives CDR1 SGDLS, CDR2 YYNGEE. Trimming stripped 3 bases from V and 2 bases from J, with 16 bases between. The CDR3 sequence is CASSATVLSLTDTQYF. CDR3 DNA sequence: TGTGCCAGCAGCGCAACGGTGCTGAGCCTCACAGATACGCAGTATTTT.

This sequence joins TRBV29-1 and TRBJ1-5, with 7 bases matching TRBD1. There are 13 residues in the CDR3. V dropped 5 bases and J dropped 8; count of bases not matched to a gene: 9. Germline V gene sequence: CDR1 SQVTM, CDR2 ANQGSEA. The CDR3 region is CSVQTGSSEPQHF. As DNA, the CDR3 is TGCAGCGTTCAGACAGGGAGTAGTGAGCCCCAGCATTTT.